This TCR beta chain was profiled in a study of blood T cell repertoires in COVID-19. This table comes from immunoSEQ multiplex PCR, and its TCRdb copy is limited to in-frame clones, with some not included. The sample contains 200,000 to 250,000 clones, about 90% of which appear only once. The CDR3 runs 15 residues. The chain uses TRBV7-5 and TRBJ2-5; the table's D call of TRBD1 was not tested on the DNA. TRBV7-5 is tagged as a pseudogene. This TCR came from a woman between 18 and 30 years old who had recovered from COVID-19. The sequencing sample was made of peripheral blood. The CDR3: CARSPGQGIGETQYF. CDR3 sequence (DNA): TGTGCCAGAAGCCCCGGACAGGGAATCGGAGAGACCCAGTACTTC.